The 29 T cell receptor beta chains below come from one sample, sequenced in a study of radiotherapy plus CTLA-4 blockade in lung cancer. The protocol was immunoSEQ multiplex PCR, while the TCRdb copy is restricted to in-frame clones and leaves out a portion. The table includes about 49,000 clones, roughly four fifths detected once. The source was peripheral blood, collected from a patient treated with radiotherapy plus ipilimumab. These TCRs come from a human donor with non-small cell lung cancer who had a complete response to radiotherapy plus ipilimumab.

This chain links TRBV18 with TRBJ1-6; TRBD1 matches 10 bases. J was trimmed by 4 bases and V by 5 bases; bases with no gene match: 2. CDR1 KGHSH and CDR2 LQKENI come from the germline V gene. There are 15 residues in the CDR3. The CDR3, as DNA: TGTGCCAGCTCAGACAGGGGGCGATATAATTCACCCCTCCACTTT. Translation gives CASSDRGRYNSPLHF.

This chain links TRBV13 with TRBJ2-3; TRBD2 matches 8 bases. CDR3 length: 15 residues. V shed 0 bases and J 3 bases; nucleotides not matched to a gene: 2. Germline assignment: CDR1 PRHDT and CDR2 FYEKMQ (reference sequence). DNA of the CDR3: TGTGCCAGCAGCTTAGGGGGACTAGTAACAGATACGCAGTATTTT. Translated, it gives CASSLGGLVTDTQYF.

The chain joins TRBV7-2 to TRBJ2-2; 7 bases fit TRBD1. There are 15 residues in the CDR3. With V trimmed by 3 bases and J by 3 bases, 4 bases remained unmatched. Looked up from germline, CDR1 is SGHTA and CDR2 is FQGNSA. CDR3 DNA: TGTGCCAGCAGCTTGGGGGACAGATACACCGGGGAGCTGTTTTTT. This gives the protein CASSLGDRYTGELFF.

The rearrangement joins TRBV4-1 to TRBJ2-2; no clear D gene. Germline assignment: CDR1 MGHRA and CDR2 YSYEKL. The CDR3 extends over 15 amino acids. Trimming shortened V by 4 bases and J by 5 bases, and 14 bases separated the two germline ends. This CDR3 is CASSPPTVETGELFF. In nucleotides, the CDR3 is TGCGCCAGCAGCCCACCTACGGTCGAGACCGGGGAGCTGTTTTTT.

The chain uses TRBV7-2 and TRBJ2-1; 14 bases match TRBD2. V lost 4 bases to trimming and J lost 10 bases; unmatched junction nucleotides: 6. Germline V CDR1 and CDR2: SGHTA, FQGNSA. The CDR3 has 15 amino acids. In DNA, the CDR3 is TGTGCCAGCAGCTCGGTACGACTAGCGGGAGGGGAGCAGTTCTTC. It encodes CASSSVRLAGGEQFF.

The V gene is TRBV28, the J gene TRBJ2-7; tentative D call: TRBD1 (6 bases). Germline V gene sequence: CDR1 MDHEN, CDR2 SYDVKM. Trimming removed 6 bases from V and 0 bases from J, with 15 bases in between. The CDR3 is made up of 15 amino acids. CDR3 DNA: TGTGCCAGCAGAGGACAGTCCATGAGCTCCTACGAGCAGTACTTC. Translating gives CASRGQSMSSYEQYF.

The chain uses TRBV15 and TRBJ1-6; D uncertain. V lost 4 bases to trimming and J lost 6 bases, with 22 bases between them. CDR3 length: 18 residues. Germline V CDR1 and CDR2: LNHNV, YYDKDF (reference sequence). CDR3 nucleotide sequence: TGTGCCACCAGCACCAACTATGTGATGGTGAAGGCTAATTCACCCCTCCACTTT. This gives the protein CATSTNYVMVKANSPLHF.

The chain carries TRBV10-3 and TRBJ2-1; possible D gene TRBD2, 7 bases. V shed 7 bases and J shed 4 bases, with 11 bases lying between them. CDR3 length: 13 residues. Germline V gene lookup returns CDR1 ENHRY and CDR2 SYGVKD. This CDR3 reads CAIKGGSYNEQFF. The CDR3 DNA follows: TGTGCCATCAAGGGGGGGTCATACAATGAGCAGTTCTTC.

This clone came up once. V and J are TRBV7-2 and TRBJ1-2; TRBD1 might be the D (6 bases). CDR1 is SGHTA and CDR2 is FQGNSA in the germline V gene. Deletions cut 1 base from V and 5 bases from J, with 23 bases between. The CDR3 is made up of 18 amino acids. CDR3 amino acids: CASSLGGGWSGGGYGYTF. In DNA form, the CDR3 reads TGTGCCAGCAGCTTAGGCGGGGGTTGGTCGGGAGGGGGGTATGGCTACACCTTC.

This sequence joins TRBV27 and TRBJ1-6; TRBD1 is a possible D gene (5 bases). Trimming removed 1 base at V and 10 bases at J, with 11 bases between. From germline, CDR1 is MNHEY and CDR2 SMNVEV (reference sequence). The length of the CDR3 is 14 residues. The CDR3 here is CASSLWQGSSPLHF. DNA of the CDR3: TGTGCCAGCAGTTTATGGCAGGGTTCCTCACCCCTCCACTTT.

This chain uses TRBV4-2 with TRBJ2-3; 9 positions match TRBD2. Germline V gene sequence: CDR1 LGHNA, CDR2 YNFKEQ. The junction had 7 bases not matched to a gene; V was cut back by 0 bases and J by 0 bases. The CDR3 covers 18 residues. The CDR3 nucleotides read TGTGCCAGCAGCCAAGATGTTGGTCTAGCGGGGAGCACAGATACGCAGTATTTT. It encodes CASSQDVGLAGSTDTQYF.

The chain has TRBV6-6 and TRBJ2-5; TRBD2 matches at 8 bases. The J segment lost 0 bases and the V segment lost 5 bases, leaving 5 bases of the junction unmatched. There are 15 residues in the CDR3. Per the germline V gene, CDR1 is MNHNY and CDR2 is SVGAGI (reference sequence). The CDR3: CASSPAGAYQETQYF. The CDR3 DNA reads TGTGCCAGCAGTCCAGCGGGGGCCTACCAAGAGACCCAGTACTTC.

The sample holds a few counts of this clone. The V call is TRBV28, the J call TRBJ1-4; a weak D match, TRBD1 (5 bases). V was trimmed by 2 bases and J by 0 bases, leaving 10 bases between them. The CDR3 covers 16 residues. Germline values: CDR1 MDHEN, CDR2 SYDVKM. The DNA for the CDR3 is TGTGCCAGCAGTTTAAGGGGCCTTGCAACTAATGAAAAACTGTTTTTT. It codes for CASSLRGLATNEKLFF.

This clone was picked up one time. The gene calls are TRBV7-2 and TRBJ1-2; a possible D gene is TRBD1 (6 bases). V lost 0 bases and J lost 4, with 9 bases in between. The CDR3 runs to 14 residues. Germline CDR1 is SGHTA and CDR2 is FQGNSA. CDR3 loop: CASSLAQGSYGYTF. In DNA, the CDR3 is TGTGCCAGCAGCTTAGCGCAGGGGAGCTATGGCTACACCTTC.

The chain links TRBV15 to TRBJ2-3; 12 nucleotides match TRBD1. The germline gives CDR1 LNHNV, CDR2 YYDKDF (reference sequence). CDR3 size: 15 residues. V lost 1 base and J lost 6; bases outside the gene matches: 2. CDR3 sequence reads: CATSRGGTGGDTQYF. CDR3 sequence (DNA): TGTGCCACCAGCAGAGGCGGGACAGGGGGCGATACGCAGTATTTT.

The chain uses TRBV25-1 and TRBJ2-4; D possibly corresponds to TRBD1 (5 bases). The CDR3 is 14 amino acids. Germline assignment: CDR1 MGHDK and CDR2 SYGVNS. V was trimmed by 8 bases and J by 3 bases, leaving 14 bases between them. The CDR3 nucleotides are TGTGCCAGCCTAGGGGTTAAGGGCAAAAACATTCAGTACTTC. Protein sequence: CASLGVKGKNIQYF.

The CDR3 protein is CASTRQLNTEAFF. The CDR3 nucleotides read TGTGCCAGCACCCGACAGTTGAACACTGAAGCTTTCTTT. The chain carries TRBV6-6 and TRBJ1-1, with D perhaps TRBD1 (5 bases). The ends were cut back, 7 bases at V and 0 bases at J, with 9 bases in the middle. CDR1 and CDR2 (germline): MNHNY, SVGAGI (reference sequence). The CDR3 is made up of 13 amino acids.

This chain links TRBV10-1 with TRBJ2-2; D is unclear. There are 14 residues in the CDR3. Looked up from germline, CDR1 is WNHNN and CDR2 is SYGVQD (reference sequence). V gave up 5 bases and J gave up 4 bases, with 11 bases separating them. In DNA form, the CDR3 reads TGCGCCAGCAGTCCCCAAGCAGGCACCGGGGAGCTGTTTTTT. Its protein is CASSPQAGTGELFF.

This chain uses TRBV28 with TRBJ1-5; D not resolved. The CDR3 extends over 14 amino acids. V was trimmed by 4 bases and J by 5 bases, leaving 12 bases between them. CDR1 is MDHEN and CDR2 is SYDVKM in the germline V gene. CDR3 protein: CASSSQDFYQPQHF. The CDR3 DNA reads TGTGCCAGCAGTTCGCAGGATTTCTATCAGCCCCAGCATTTT.

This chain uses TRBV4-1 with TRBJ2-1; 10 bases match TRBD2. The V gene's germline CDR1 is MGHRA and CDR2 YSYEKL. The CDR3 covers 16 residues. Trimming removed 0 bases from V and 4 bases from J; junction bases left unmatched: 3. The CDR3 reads CASSQEQRGGYNEQFF. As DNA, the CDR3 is TGCGCCAGCAGCCAAGAGCAGCGGGGGGGATACAATGAGCAGTTCTTC.

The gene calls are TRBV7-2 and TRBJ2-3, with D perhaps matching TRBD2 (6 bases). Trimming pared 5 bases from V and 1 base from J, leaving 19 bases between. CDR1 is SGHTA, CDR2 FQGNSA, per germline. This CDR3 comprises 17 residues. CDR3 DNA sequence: TGTGCCAGCAGCCGCCAAAATCTAGCGCCCCGCACAGATACGCAGTATTTT. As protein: CASSRQNLAPRTDTQYF.

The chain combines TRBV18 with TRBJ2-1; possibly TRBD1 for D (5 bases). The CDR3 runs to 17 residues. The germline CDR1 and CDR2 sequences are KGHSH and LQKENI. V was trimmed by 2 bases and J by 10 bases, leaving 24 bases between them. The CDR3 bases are TGTGCCAGCTCACCAAGTTCTTCGGAAGTACCCAAGGGGGAGCAGTTCTTC. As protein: CASSPSSSEVPKGEQFF.

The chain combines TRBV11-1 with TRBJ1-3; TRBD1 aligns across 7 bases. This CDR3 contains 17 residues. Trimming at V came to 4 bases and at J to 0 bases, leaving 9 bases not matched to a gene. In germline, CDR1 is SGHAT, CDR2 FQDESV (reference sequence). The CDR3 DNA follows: TGTGCCAGCAGCTCGGGGTCGGGACAGCTCTCTGGAAACACCATATATTTT. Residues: CASSSGSGQLSGNTIYF.

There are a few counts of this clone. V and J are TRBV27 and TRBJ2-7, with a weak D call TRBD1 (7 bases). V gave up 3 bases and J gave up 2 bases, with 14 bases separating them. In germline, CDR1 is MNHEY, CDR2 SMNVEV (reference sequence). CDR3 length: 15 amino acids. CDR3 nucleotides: TGTGCCAGCAGTTTGATTTCAGGGGGGACCTACGAGCAGTACTTC. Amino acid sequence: CASSLISGGTYEQYF.

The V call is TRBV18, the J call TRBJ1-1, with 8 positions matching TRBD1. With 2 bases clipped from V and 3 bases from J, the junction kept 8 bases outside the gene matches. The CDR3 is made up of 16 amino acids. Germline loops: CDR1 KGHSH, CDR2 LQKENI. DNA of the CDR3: TGTGCCAGCTCACCAGGCGACAGGGGCGCGTACACTGAAGCTTTCTTT. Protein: CASSPGDRGAYTEAFF.

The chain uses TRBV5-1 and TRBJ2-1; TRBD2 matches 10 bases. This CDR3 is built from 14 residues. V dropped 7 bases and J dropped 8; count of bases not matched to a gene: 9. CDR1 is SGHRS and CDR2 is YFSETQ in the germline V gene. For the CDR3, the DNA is TGCGCCAGCGGGGCTAGCGGGAGTTTCTATGAGCAGTTCTTC. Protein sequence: CASGASGSFYEQFF.

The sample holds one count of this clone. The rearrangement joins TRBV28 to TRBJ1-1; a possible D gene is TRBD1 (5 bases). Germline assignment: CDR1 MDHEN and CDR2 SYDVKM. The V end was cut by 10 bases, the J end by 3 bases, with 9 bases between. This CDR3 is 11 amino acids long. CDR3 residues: CATGGDTEAFF. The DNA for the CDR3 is TGTGCCACGGGGGGGGACACTGAAGCTTTCTTT.

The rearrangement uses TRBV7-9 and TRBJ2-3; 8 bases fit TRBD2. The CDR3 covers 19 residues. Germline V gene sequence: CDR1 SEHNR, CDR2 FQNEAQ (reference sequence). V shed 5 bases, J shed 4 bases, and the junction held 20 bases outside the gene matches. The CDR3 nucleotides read TGTGCCAGCAGCAATAGAGTAAGCGGGAGCGGCGATTGGGCAGATACGCAGTATTTT. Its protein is CASSNRVSGSGDWADTQYF.

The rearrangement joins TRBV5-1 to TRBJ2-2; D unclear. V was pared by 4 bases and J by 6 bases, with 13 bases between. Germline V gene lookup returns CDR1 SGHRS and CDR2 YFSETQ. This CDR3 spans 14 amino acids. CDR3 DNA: TGCGCCAGCAGCGCTATCGTAGTAGCCGGGGAGCTGTTTTTT. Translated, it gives CASSAIVVAGELFF.